The 17 T cell receptor beta chains presented below share a single source sample, sequenced in a study of blood T cell repertoires in COVID-19. Generated by immunoSEQ multiplex PCR, the TCRdb table keeps only in-frame clones and is missing some. The sample lists almost 90,000 clones; less than 95% were seen once. Sequenced input: peripheral blood. The receptors derive from a man in his late teens or twenties with COVID-19, enrolled during active disease.

CDR3 loop: CASSEPGDGQPQHF. In nucleotides, the CDR3 is TGTGCCAGCAGCGAACCAGGGGATGGTCAGCCCCAGCATTTT. The chain recombines TRBV7-9 with TRBJ1-5; perhaps TRBD1 as D (6 bases). The CDR3 length is 14 residues. Germline V lookup: CDR1 SEHNR, CDR2 FQNEAQ (reference sequence). V gave up 5 bases and J gave up 6 bases, with 14 bases separating them. Full variable domain (rest looked up from reference TRBV7-9 and TRBJ1-5): DTGVSQNPRHKITKRGQNVTFRCDPISEHNRLYWYRQTLGQGPEFLTYFQNEAQLEKSRLLSDRFSAERPKGSFSTLEIQRTEQGDSAMYLCASSEPGDGQPQHFGDGTRLSIL.

V gene TRBV28 combines with J gene TRBJ1-2; D uncertain. The CDR3 totals 12 residues. Trimming shortened V by 3 bases and J by 4 bases, and 6 bases separated the two germline ends. CDR1 and CDR2 from the germline V gene are MDHEN and SYDVKM. The CDR3 DNA is TGTGCCAGCAGTTTCCTCCGCTATGGCTACACCTTC. It is translated as CASSFLRYGYTF.

The chain uses TRBV9 and TRBJ2-3; D uncertain. Germline V gene data show CDR1 as SGDLS and CDR2 as YYNGEE. V was pared by 0 bases and J by 2 bases, with 7 bases between. The CDR3 consists of 14 residues. The CDR3 DNA is TGTGCCAGCAGCGTAGTGGGCTCCACAGATACGCAGTATTTT. As protein: CASSVVGSTDTQYF.

The genes are TRBV7-9 and TRBJ2-7; tentatively, D is TRBD2 (5 bases). Deletions cut 7 bases from V and 2 bases from J, with 15 bases between. Looked up from germline, CDR1 is SEHNR and CDR2 is FQNEAQ (reference sequence). The CDR3 is made up of 14 amino acids. The CDR3 DNA reads as TGTGCCAGCACCATAGGCGGAGGCACCTACGAGCAGTACTTC. Its protein product is CASTIGGGTYEQYF.

V and J are TRBV5-1 and TRBJ2-7, with 14 bases identical to TRBD2. Germline CDR1 and CDR2: SGHRS and YFSETQ. The junction had 7 bases not matched to a gene; V was cut back by 9 bases and J by 5 bases. This CDR3 region has 14 residues. CDR3 DNA: TGCGCCACCAGACTAGCGGGAGGGAAGAACGAGCAGTACTTC. It encodes CATRLAGGKNEQYF. The complete variable domain, with remaining parts taken from reference TRBV5-1 and TRBJ2-7, reads KAGVTQTPRYLIKTRGQQVTLSCSPISGHRSVSWYQQTPGQGLQFLFEYFSETQRNKGNFPGRFSGRQFSNSRSEMNVSTLELGDSALYLCATRLAGGKNEQYFGPGTRLTVT.

The chain recombines TRBV6-2 or TRBV6-3 with TRBJ2-7, with 8 bases fitting TRBD2. Trimming cost V 2 bases and J 0 bases; bases outside gene matches: 0. The CDR3 is 14 amino acids. CDR1 MNHEY and CDR2 SVGEGT come from the germline V gene. The CDR3 DNA sequence: TGTGCCAGCAGTTACACTAGCGGCTCCTACGAGCAGTACTTC. Amino acid sequence: CASSYTSGSYEQYF.

Here the CDR3 reads CASSLRTGQFNQPQHF. CDR3 bases: TGTGCCAGCAGTTTAAGGACGGGACAGTTCAATCAGCCCCAGCATTTT. This rearrangement joins TRBV28 to TRBJ1-5; the match to TRBD1 covers 7 bases. Germline values: CDR1 MDHEN, CDR2 SYDVKM. The CDR3 spans 16 residues. Trimming took 2 bases from V and 3 from J; bases not matched to a gene: 7.

The chain links TRBV6-2 or TRBV6-3 to TRBJ1-2; D perhaps matches TRBD1 (6 bases). The CDR3 is made up of 13 amino acids. Germline V gene data show CDR1 as MNHEY and CDR2 as SVGEGT. Trimming pared 4 bases from V and 8 bases from J, leaving 14 bases between. CDR3 in DNA: TGTGCCAGCAGTTCTACAGGGCGAGGCGGCTACACCTTC. Amino acids: CASSSTGRGGYTF.

The chain uses TRBV5-5 and TRBJ1-2; TRBD1 matches 7 bases. The germline CDR1 and CDR2 sequences are SGHKS and YYEKEE (reference sequence). V lost 0 bases to trimming and J lost 5 bases; unmatched junction nucleotides: 13. This CDR3 region has 17 residues. The DNA of the CDR3 is TGTGCCAGCAGCTTGGAAGGGGGCCCACCCCTACAATATGGCTACACCTTC. Amino acid sequence: CASSLEGGPPLQYGYTF.

This chain links TRBV10-3 with TRBJ1-5; D uncertain. CDR3 length: 13 amino acids. With 8 bases removed from V and 0 bases from J, the gap between germline ends came to 8 bases. The germline gives CDR1 ENHRY, CDR2 SYGVKD. The CDR3 nucleotides read TGTGCCATCGGGCTCCATAGCAATCAGCCCCAGCATTTT. Amino acids: CAIGLHSNQPQHF.

This rearrangement joins TRBV9 to TRBJ1-2, with 8 bases that match TRBD1. The V gene end was trimmed by 4 bases and the J gene end by 8 bases; junction bases not matched to a gene: 7. The CDR3 is made up of 13 amino acids. The germline CDR1 and CDR2 sequences are SGDLS and YYNGEE. CDR3 in amino acids: CASSPRQGYGYTF. CDR3 coding DNA: TGTGCCAGCAGCCCCCGACAGGGGTACGGCTACACCTTC.

V is TRBV5-8 and J is TRBJ2-7, with TRBD1 as a possible D gene (5 bases). V was trimmed by 1 base and J by 2 bases, leaving 10 bases between them. CDR1 and CDR2 from the germline V gene are SGHTS and YDEGEE. The CDR3 runs 14 residues. The CDR3 is CASSLLGRAYEQYF. In DNA, the CDR3 is TGTGCCAGCAGCTTGTTGGGCAGGGCCTACGAGCAGTACTTC.

V gene TRBV6-5 combines with J gene TRBJ2-1; TRBD2 matches 9 bases. From germline, CDR1 is MNHEY and CDR2 SVGAGI. This CDR3 comprises 16 residues. The V segment lost 4 bases and the J segment 7 bases; nucleotides outside the gene matches: 11. As DNA, the CDR3 is TGTGCCAGCAGTTCCCGACTAGCGGCGGGGAGGAATGAGCAGTTCTTC. This sequence encodes CASSSRLAAGRNEQFF.

The V gene is TRBV5-1, the J gene TRBJ1-1, with TRBD1 matching over 7 bases. CDR1 SGHRS and CDR2 YFSETQ come from the germline V gene. The CDR3 runs 16 residues. J gave up 5 bases and V 3 bases, and 13 bases lay outside the gene matches. This CDR3 is CASSSYRGGTRTEAFF. The CDR3 DNA is TGCGCCAGCAGCTCGTACAGGGGCGGAACGAGGACTGAAGCTTTCTTT. Together with reference TRBV5-1 and TRBJ1-1, the CDR3 gives the full variable domain: KAGVTQTPRYLIKTRGQQVTLSCSPISGHRSVSWYQQTPGQGLQFLFEYFSETQRNKGNFPGRFSGRQFSNSRSEMNVSTLELGDSALYLCASSSYRGGTRTEAFFGQGTRLTVV.

The chain is built from TRBV4-1 and TRBJ1-5, with 9 nucleotides matching TRBD1. The CDR3 is 18 amino acids. From germline, CDR1 is MGHRA and CDR2 YSYEKL. V trimming: 1 base; J trimming: 5 bases; junction bases outside the gene matches: 12. The CDR3 region is CASSQGEGTGMMDQPQHF. Here the CDR3 DNA reads TGCGCCAGCAGCCAAGGGGAAGGGACAGGGATGATGGATCAGCCCCAGCATTTT.

The chain combines TRBV10-3 with TRBJ2-3; D perhaps matches TRBD1 (6 bases). V was cut by 0 bases and J by 1 base, with 8 bases left in between. Germline V gives CDR1 ENHRY, CDR2 SYGVKD. This CDR3 has 15 amino acids. CDR3 coding DNA: TGTGCCATCAGTGAGTCGAAGGGGGGCACAGATACGCAGTATTTT. This gives the protein CAISESKGGTDTQYF.

This clone has just a few counts. The chain uses TRBV19 and TRBJ2-3; D possibly corresponds to TRBD1 (6 bases). The CDR3 loop spans 13 amino acids. The ends were cut back, 4 bases at V and 6 bases at J, with 11 bases in the middle. Germline CDR1 and CDR2: LNHDA and SQIVND (reference sequence). The CDR3 is CASSTYRDDTQYF. CDR3 coding DNA: TGTGCCAGTAGTACCTACAGGGATGATACGCAGTATTTT.